This entry lists 18 T cell receptor beta chains sequenced from one sample in a study of T cell responses to AZD1222 COVID-19 vaccine. The data were produced by immunoSEQ multiplex PCR, yet TCRdb's version contains in-frame clones alone and is incomplete. The profile shows 90,000 to 120,000 clones, about 90% of them singletons. This sample comprised peripheral blood, obtained 28 days after the second AZD1222 dose. These receptors originate from an adult who received the AZD1222 COVID-19 vaccine.

The J gene is TRBJ2-1, the V gene TRBV11-3, with 12 positions matching TRBD1. Trimming removed 5 bases from V and 6 bases from J; junction bases left unmatched: 5. Germline CDR1 is SGHNT and CDR2 is YENEEA. The CDR3 has 15 residues. This CDR3 is CASSTGTGGFNEQFF. The DNA for the CDR3 is TGTGCCAGCAGCACCGGGACAGGGGGCTTCAATGAGCAGTTCTTC.

The sample holds one count of this clone. The V gene is TRBV5-1, the J gene TRBJ1-4; a weak D match, TRBD1 (6 bases). V was shortened by 2 bases and J by 0 bases, with 8 bases between the two germline ends. The CDR3 runs 15 residues. Germline V CDR1 and CDR2: SGHRS, YFSETQ. DNA for the CDR3: TGCGCCAGCAGCTTACAGGGTGCAACTAATGAAAAACTGTTTTTT. The encoded protein is CASSLQGATNEKLFF.

The chain employs TRBV24-1 and TRBJ1-2, with D perhaps matching TRBD1 (6 bases). The CDR3 sequence is 14 residues long. Trimming pared 1 base from V and 4 bases from J, leaving 9 bases between. The germline gives CDR1 KGHDR, CDR2 SFDVKD. The CDR3 nucleotides read TGTGCCACCAGTGATTTTAACAGGGCCTATGGCTACACCTTC. It is translated as CATSDFNRAYGYTF.

CDR3 sequence reads: CAISLDPYEQYF. CDR3 in DNA: TGTGCCATCAGCTTGGATCCCTACGAGCAGTACTTC. The rearrangement uses TRBV10-3 and TRBJ2-7; no clear D. Germline CDR1 reads ENHRY; CDR2 reads SYGVKD. The V end was cut by 6 bases, the J end by 2 bases, with 8 bases between. The CDR3 has 12 residues.

The CDR3 reads CASEGGSGNTIYF. CDR3 coding DNA: TGTGCCAGCGAAGGGGGCTCTGGAAACACCATATATTTT. The V gene is TRBV7-9, the J gene TRBJ1-3; a possible D gene is TRBD1 (6 bases). This CDR3 spans 13 amino acids. Germline-derived CDR1 and CDR2 are SEHNR and FQNEAQ (reference sequence). The germline V and J ends were trimmed by 8 bases and 0 bases, with 8 bases remaining between them.

This clone was found once. CDR3 residues: CASSLDREGGYTF. As DNA, the CDR3 is TGTGCCAGCAGCTTAGACAGGGAGGGTGGCTACACCTTC. This chain joins TRBV7-9 and TRBJ1-2; TRBD1 is a possible D gene (6 bases). The CDR3 totals 13 residues. Germline V gene data show CDR1 as SEHNR and CDR2 as FQNEAQ (reference sequence). V was clipped by 1 base and J by 7 bases, with 10 bases between them.

CDR3 nucleotides: TGTGCCAGCAGCTTAGATATCGTTGGCGAGTCGAACACCGGGGAGCTGTTTTTT. Protein product: CASSLDIVGESNTGELFF. The gene calls are TRBV11-3 and TRBJ2-2, with D unclear. CDR1 SGHNT and CDR2 YENEEA come from the germline V gene. CDR3 length: 18 amino acids. The V and J ends lost 0 bases and 0 bases respectively, with 14 bases between them. Filled out from reference TRBV11-3 and TRBJ2-2, the complete variable domain reads EAGVVQSPRYKIIEKKQPVAFWCNPISGHNTLYWYLQNLGQGPELLIRYENEEAVDDSQLPKDRFSAERLKGVDSTLKIQPAELGDSAVYLCASSLDIVGESNTGELFFGEGSRLTVL.

The V gene is TRBV19, the J gene TRBJ1-2, with D possibly TRBD1 on 5 matching bases. The CDR3 covers 15 residues. CDR1 LNHDA and CDR2 SQIVND come from the germline V gene (reference sequence). Trimming pared 7 bases from V and 4 bases from J, leaving 19 bases between. As DNA, the CDR3 is TGTGCCAGTACCTCTTTCGTCGGGGGGAGCTATGGCTACACCTTC. As protein: CASTSFVGGSYGYTF.

There are a few counts of this clone. The V and J genes are TRBV7-2 and TRBJ1-4; TRBD1 matches at 12 bases. This CDR3 is built from 17 residues. Per germline, CDR1 SGHTA and CDR2 FQGNSA. V trimming: 0 bases; J trimming: 6 bases; junction bases outside the gene matches: 5. The CDR3 DNA follows: TGTGCCAGCAGCTTAGCACTGGGACAGGGGGCGGATGAAAAACTGTTTTTT. This encodes CASSLALGQGADEKLFF.

The genes are TRBV5-1 and TRBJ2-7, with 7 bases fitting TRBD1. CDR1 is SGHRS and CDR2 is YFSETQ in the germline V gene. The junction had 5 bases not matched to a gene; V was cut back by 5 bases and J by 0 bases. The CDR3 is made up of 14 amino acids. CDR3 DNA: TGCGCCAGCAGGTCACAGGGGAGCTCCTACGAGCAGTACTTC. Residues: CASRSQGSSYEQYF.

V and J are TRBV11-2 and TRBJ1-5, with a tentative D call TRBD1 (5 bases). The CDR3 extends over 15 amino acids. Germline assignment: CDR1 SGHAT and CDR2 FQNNGV. Trimming pared 0 bases from V and 7 bases from J, leaving 13 bases between. The CDR3 coding sequence is TGTGCCAGCAGCTTAGAGGGGGGTGGGGGACAGCCCCAGCATTTT. This translates into CASSLEGGGGQPQHF.

The V call is TRBV10-3, the J call TRBJ1-6; 7 bases are shared with TRBD1. Germline V gives CDR1 ENHRY, CDR2 SYGVKD. V was clipped by 5 bases and J by 6 bases; unmatched bases: 10. This CDR3 is 16 amino acids long. The CDR3 reads CAISQTQGSSNSPLHF. CDR3 nucleotide sequence: TGTGCCATCAGTCAAACACAGGGGTCTTCTAATTCACCCCTCCACTTT.

The J gene is TRBJ2-7, the V gene TRBV2; perhaps D is TRBD1 or TRBD2 (5 bases each). The CDR3 is 12 amino acids. Germline CDR1 is SNHLY and CDR2 is FYNNEI. The ends were cut back, 7 bases at V and 5 bases at J, with 12 bases in the middle. The CDR3 region has the DNA TGTGCCAGCAAAGGGACGGTGCACGAGCAGTACTTC. Its protein is CASKGTVHEQYF.

The chain carries TRBV27 and TRBJ2-7; 7 bases align to TRBD2. J gave up 2 bases and V 6 bases, and 4 bases lay outside the gene matches. This CDR3 spans 13 amino acids. In germline, CDR1 is MNHEY, CDR2 SMNVEV (reference sequence). In nucleotides, the CDR3 is TGTGCCAGCAGCCCGGGGGGTACCTACGAGCAGTACTTC. It specifies CASSPGGTYEQYF.

The chain employs TRBV4-1 and TRBJ2-3; unclear D gene. The germline V gene encodes CDR1 MGHRA and CDR2 YSYEKL. The CDR3 is 14 residues long. V lost 0 bases and J 4 bases, leaving 8 bases between the germline ends. The CDR3 nucleotides read TGCGCCAGCAGCCAAGAAGCAAGCGCAGATACGCAGTATTTT. This encodes CASSQEASADTQYF.

This rearrangement joins TRBV27 to TRBJ2-7, with D possibly being TRBD1 or TRBD2 (5 bases each). In germline, CDR1 is MNHEY, CDR2 SMNVEV (reference sequence). Trimming removed 6 bases from V and 4 bases from J, with 16 bases in between. There are 14 residues in the CDR3. CDR3 coding DNA: TGTGCCAGCAGCCTCGGGGCGGGTAGGTACGAGCAGTACTTC. Translation gives CASSLGAGRYEQYF.

The chain employs TRBV5-1 and TRBJ1-1, with a tentative D call TRBD1 (6 bases). Trimming shortened V by 0 bases and J by 11 bases, and 17 bases separated the two germline ends. The CDR3 consists of 14 residues. Germline V gene lookup returns CDR1 SGHRS and CDR2 YFSETQ. CDR3 sequence reads: CASSLDGTPMGAFF. For the CDR3, the DNA is TGCGCCAGCAGCTTGGATGGGACACCTATGGGGGCTTTCTTT.

The rearrangement uses TRBV11-2 and TRBJ2-7, with D perhaps given as TRBD1 or TRBD2 (5 bases each). With 4 bases removed from V and 2 bases from J, the gap between germline ends came to 12 bases. Per the germline V gene, CDR1 is SGHAT and CDR2 is FQNNGV. This CDR3 has 14 amino acids. This chain's CDR3 is CASSYGTGPYEQYF. Written as DNA, the CDR3 is TGTGCCAGCAGCTACGGGACGGGCCCCTACGAGCAGTACTTC. Drawing the rest from reference TRBV11-2 and TRBJ2-7, the complete variable domain is EAGVAQSPRYKIIEKRQSVAFWCNPISGHATLYWYQQILGQGPKLLIQFQNNGVVDDSQLPKDRFSAERLKGVDSTLKIQPAKLEDSAVYLCASSYGTGPYEQYFGPGTRLTVT.